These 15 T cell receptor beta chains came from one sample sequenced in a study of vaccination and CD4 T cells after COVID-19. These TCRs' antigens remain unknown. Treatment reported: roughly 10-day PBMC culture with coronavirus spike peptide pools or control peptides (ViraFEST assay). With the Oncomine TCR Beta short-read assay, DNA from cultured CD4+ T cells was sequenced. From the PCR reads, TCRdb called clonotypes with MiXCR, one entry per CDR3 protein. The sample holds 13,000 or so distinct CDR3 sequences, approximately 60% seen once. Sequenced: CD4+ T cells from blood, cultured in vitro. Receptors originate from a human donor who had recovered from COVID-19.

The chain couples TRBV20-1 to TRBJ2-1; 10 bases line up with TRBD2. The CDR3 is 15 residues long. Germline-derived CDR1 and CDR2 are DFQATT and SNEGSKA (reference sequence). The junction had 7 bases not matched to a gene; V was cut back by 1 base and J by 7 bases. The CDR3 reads CSARGALAGSNEQFF. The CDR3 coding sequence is TGCAGTGCTAGAGGGGCACTAGCGGGGTCAAATGAGCAGTTCTTC.

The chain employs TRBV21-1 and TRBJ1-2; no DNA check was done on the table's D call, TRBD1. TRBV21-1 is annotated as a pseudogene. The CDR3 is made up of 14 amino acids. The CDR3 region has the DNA TGTGCCAGCAGCAAAAGGTTGGGGGTTTGCGGCTACACCTTC. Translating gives CASSKRLGVCGYTF.

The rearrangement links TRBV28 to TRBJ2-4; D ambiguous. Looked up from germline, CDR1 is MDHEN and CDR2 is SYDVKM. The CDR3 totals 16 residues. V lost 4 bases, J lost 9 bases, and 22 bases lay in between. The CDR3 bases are TGTGCCAGCAGTTCCCCAACACTCGCCCTACAAAGCATTCAGTACTTC. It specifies CASSSPTLALQSIQYF.

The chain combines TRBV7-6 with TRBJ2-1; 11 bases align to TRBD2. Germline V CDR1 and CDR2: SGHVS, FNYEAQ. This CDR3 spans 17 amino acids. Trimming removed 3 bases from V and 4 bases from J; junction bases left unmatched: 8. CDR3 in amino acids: CASSLDLTSGGYNEQFF. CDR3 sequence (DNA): TGTGCCAGCAGCTTGGACCTAACTAGCGGGGGATACAATGAGCAGTTCTTC.

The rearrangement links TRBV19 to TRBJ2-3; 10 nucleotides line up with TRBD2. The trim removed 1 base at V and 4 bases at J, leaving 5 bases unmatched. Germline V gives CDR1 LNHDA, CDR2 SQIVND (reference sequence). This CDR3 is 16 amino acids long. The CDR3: CASSIGPSGSPDTQYF. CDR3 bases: TGTGCCAGTAGTATAGGGCCTAGCGGGAGCCCAGATACGCAGTATTTT.

This CDR3 is CSARGVQGNQPQHF. For the CDR3, the DNA is TGCAGTGCTAGAGGGGTGCAGGGAAATCAGCCCCAGCATTTT. The chain uses TRBV20-1 and TRBJ1-5, with D perhaps TRBD1 (5 bases). V gave up 1 base and J gave up 4 bases, with 11 bases separating them. The CDR3 extends over 14 amino acids. From germline, CDR1 is DFQATT and CDR2 SNEGSKA (reference sequence).

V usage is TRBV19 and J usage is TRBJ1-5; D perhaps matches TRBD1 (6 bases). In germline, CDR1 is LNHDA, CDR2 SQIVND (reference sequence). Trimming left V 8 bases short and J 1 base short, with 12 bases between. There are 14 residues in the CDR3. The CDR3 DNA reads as TGTGCCAGTGGGGGGGCAGGGAGCAATCAGCCCCAGCATTTT. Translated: CASGGAGSNQPQHF. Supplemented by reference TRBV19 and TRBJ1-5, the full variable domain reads DGGITQSPKYLFRKEGQNVTLSCEQNLNHDAMYWYRQDPGQGLRLIYYSQIVNDFQKGDIAEGYSVSREKKESFPLTVTSAQKNPTAFYLCASGGAGSNQPQHFGDGTRLSIL.

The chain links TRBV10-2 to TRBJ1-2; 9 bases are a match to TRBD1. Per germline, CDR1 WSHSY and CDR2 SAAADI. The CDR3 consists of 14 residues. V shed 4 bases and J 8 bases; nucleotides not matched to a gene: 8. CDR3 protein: CASSGQGERGGYTF. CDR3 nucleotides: TGCGCCAGCAGTGGACAGGGGGAGCGGGGCGGCTACACCTTC.

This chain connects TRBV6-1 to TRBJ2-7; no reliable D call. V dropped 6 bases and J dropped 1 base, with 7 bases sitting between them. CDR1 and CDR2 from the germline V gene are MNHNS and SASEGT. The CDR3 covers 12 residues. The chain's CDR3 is CASRQYSYEQYF. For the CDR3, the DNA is TGTGCCAGCAGACAATATTCCTACGAGCAGTACTTC.

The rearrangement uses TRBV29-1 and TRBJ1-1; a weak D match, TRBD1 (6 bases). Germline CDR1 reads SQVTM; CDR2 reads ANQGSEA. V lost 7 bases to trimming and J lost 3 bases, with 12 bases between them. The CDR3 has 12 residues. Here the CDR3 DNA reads TGCAGCGCCGGGGGCGGTTACACTGAAGCTTTCTTT. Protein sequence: CSAGGGYTEAFF.

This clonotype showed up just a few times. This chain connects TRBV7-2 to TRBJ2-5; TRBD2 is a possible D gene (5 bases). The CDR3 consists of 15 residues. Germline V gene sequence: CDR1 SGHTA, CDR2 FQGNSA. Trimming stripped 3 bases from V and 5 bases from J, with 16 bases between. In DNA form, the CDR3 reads TGTGCCAGCAGCTTGGGCGGGCCCAATGTGGAGACCCAGTACTTC. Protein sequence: CASSLGGPNVETQYF.

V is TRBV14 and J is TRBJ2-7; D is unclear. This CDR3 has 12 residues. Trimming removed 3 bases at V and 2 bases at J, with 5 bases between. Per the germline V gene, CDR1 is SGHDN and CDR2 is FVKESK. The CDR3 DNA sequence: TGTGCCAGCAGCCATTCCGCCTACGAGCAGTACTTC. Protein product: CASSHSAYEQYF.

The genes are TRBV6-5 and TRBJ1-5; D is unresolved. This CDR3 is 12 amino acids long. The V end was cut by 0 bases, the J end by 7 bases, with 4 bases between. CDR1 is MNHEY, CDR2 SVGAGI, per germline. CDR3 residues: CASSYSGQPQHF. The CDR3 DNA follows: TGTGCCAGCAGTTACTCTGGGCAGCCCCAGCATTTT.

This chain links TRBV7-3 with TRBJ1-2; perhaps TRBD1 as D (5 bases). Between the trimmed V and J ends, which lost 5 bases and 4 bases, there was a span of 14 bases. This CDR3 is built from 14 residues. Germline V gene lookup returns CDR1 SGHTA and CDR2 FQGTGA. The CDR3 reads CASSPGHTPYGYTF. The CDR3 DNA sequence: TGTGCCAGCAGCCCAGGACATACGCCCTATGGCTACACCTTC.

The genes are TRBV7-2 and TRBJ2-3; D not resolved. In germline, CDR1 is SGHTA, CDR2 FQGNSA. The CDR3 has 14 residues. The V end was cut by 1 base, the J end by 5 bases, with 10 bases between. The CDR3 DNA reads TGTGCCAGCAGCTTAGACGGCGGCGGAGATACGCAGTATTTT. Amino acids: CASSLDGGGDTQYF.